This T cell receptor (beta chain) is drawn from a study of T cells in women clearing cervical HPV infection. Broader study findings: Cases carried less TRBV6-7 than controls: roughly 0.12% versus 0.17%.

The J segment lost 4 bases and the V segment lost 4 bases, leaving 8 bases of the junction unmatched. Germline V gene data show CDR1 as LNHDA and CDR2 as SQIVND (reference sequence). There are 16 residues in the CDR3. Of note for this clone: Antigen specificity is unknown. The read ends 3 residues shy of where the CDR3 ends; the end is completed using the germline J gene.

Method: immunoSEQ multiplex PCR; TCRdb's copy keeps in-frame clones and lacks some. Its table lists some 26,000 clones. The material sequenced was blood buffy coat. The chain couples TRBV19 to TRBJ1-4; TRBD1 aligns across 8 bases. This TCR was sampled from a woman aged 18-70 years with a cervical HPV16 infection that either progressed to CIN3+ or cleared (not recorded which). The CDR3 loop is CASSRSDRGLNEKLFF. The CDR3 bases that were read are TGTGCCAGTAGTAGGAGCGACAGGGGTCTTAATGAAAAA.